Sequencing of this TCR beta chain was carried out in a study of blood T cell repertoires in COVID-19. On the study more broadly: In each case, the material was cDNA or gDNA derived from T cells, B-cell-depleted T cells, or PBMCs.

The protocol was immunoSEQ multiplex PCR, while the TCRdb copy is restricted to in-frame clones and leaves out a portion. This repertoire shows some 210,000 clones, approximately 91% found once; its top ten account for about 5%. There are 12 residues in the CDR3. CDR1 is SGHTA and CDR2 is FQGTGA in the germline V gene. The V end was cut by 5 bases, the J end by 7 bases, with 11 bases between. The clonotype was recovered from a woman in her forties with acute or convalescent COVID-19. Sequencing was carried out using peripheral blood. The rearrangement joins TRBV7-3 to TRBJ1-1; possibly TRBD1 for D (5 bases). CDR3 loop: CASSQTGGEAFF. The CDR3 DNA sequence: TGTGCCAGCAGCCAAACGGGGGGTGAAGCTTTCTTT.